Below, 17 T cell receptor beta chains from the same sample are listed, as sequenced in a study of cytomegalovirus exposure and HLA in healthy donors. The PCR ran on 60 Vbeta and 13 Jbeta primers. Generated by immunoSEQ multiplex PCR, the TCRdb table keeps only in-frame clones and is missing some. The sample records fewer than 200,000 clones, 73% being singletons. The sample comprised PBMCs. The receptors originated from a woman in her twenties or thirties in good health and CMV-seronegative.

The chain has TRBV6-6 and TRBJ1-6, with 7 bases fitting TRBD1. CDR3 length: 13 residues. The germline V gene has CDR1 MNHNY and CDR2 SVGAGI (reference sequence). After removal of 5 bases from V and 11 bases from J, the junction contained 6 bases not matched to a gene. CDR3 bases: TGTGCCAGCAGTAACGACAGGGCGGCACCCCTCCACTTT. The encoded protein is CASSNDRAAPLHF.

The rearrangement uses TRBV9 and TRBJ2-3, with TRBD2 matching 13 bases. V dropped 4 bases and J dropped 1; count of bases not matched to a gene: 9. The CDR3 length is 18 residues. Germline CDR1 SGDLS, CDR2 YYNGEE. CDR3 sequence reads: CASSPFRLAGGRTDTQYF. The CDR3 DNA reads TGTGCCAGCAGCCCCTTTCGACTAGCGGGAGGCCGCACAGATACGCAGTATTTT.

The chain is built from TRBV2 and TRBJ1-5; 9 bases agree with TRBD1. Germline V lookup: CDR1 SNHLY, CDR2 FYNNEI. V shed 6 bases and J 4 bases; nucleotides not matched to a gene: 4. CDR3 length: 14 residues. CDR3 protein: CASSPGQGNQPQHF. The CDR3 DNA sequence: TGTGCCAGCAGCCCGGGACAGGGAAATCAGCCCCAGCATTTT.

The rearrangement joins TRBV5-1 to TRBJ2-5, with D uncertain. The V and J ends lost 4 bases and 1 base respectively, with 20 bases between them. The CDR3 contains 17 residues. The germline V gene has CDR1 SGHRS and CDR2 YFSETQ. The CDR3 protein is CASSPHERRQRQETQYF. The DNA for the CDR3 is TGCGCCAGCAGCCCCCACGAGAGGCGGCAACGCCAAGAGACCCAGTACTTC.

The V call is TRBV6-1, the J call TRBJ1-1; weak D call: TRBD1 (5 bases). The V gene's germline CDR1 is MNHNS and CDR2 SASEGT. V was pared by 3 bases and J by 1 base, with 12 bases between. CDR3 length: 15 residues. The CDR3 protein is CASSDNRFGNTEAFF. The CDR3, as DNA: TGTGCCAGCAGTGATAACAGGTTCGGGAACACTGAAGCTTTCTTT.

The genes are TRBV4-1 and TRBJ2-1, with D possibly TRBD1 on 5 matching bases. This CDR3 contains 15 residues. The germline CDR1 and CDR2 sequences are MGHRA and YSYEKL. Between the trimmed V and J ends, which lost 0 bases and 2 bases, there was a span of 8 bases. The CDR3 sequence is CASSQDRTTYNEQFF. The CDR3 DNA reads TGCGCCAGCAGCCAAGATCGGACAACCTACAATGAGCAGTTCTTC.

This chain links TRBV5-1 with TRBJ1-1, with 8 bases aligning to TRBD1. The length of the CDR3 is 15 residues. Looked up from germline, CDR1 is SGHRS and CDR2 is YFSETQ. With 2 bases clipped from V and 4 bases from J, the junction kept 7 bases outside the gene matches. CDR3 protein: CASSFVLDRGTEAFF. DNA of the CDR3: TGCGCCAGCAGCTTCGTCCTCGACAGGGGCACTGAAGCTTTCTTT.

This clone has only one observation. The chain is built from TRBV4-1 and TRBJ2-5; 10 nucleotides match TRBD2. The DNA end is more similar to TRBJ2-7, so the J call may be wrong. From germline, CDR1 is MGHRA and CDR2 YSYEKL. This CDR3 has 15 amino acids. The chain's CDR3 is CASSQGGLARYEQYF. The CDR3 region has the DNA TGCGCCAGCAGCCAAGGGGGACTAGCGAGGTACGAGCAGTACTTC.

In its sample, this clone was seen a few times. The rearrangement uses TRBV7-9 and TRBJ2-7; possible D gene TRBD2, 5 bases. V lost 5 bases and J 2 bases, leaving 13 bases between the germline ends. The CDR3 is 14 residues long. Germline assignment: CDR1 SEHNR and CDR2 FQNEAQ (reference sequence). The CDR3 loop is CASSPLGSAYEQYF. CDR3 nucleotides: TGTGCCAGCAGCCCCCTGGGGAGTGCCTACGAGCAGTACTTC.

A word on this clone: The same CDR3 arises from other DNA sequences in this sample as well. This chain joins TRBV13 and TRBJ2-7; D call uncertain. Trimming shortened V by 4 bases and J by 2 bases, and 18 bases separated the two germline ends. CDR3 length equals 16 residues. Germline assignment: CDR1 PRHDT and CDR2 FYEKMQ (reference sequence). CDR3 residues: CASSSRVAETAYEQYF. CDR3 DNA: TGTGCCAGCAGCTCCCGGGTTGCCGAGACTGCCTACGAGCAGTACTTC.

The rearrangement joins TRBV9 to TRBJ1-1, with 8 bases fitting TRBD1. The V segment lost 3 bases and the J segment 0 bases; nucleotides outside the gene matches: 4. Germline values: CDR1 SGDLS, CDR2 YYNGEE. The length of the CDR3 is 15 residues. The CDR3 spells CASSGLTGVNTEAFF. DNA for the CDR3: TGTGCCAGCAGCGGCCTGACAGGGGTGAACACTGAAGCTTTCTTT.

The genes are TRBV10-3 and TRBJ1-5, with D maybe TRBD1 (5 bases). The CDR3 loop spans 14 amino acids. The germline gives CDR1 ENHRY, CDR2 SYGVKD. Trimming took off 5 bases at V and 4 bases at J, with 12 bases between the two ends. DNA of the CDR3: TGTGCCATCAGTAATGACAGAAAAAATCAGCCCCAGCATTTT. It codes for CAISNDRKNQPQHF.

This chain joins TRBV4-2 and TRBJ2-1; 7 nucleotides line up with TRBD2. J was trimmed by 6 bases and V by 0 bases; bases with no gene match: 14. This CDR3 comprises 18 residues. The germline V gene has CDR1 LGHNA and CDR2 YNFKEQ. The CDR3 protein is CASSQDPGDYMGFNEQFF. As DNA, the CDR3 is TGTGCCAGCAGCCAAGATCCCGGGGACTACATGGGTTTCAATGAGCAGTTCTTC.

CDR3 in amino acids: CASSKVPRGKEQYF. DNA of the CDR3: TGTGCCAGCAGCAAAGTACCACGGGGGAAGGAGCAGTACTTC. J is TRBJ2-7 and V is TRBV21-1; the table's D gene call, TRBD2, was not cross checked with the DNA. TRBV21-1 is assigned pseudogene status. The CDR3 loop spans 14 amino acids.

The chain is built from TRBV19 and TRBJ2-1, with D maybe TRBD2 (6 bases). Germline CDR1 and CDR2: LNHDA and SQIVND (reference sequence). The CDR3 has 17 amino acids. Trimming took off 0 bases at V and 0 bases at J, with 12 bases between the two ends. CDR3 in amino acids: CASSIDLHGSSYNEQFF. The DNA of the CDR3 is TGTGCCAGTAGTATAGATCTCCACGGGAGCTCCTACAATGAGCAGTTCTTC.

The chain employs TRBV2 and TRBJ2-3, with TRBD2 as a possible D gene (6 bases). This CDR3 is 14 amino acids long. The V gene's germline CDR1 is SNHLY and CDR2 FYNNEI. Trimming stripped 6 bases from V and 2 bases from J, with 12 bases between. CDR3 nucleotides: TGTGCCAGCAGCCGGGACTCTGCCACAGATACGCAGTATTTT. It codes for CASSRDSATDTQYF.

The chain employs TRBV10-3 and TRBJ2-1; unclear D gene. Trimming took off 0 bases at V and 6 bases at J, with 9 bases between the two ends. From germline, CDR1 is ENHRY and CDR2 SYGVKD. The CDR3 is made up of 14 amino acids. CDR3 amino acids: CAISESYNPNEQFF. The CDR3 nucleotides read TGTGCCATCAGTGAGTCGTACAATCCCAATGAGCAGTTCTTC.